This is a list of T cell receptor beta chains from one sample in a study of beta chain features in type 1 diabetes. The method was immunoSEQ multiplex PCR; TCRdb's version includes in-frame clones alone and lacks a portion of them. The sample holds 40,000 or so clones, approximately 70% seen once. Sequencing was done on a sample of Tregs from blood. All receptors derive from a young woman with type 1 diabetes. Each CDR3 is given with its conserved first and last residue. Each record gives: clone size, CDR3 length, D gene, J gene, V gene, CDR3 protein, CDR3 DNA. The D gene is left open where the match is weak. The size entry is marked missing in some rows and otherwise reads once, few, many or a size class.

few 15 TRBD1 TRBJ2-4 TRBV7-9 CASSFPPGQKNIQYF TGTGCCAGCAGTTTTCCTCCGGGACAGAAAAACATTCAGTACTTC
NA 14 TRBD1 TRBJ2-1 TRBV29-1 CSVAQGAPSGEQFF TGCAGCGTGGCACAGGGGGCTCCCTCGGGTGAGCAGTTCTTC
NA 14 TRBD1 TRBJ2-1 TRBV7-6 CASSLVGGGDEQFF TGTGCCAGCAGCTTGGTAGGGGGCGGAGATGAGCAGTTCTTC
NA 15 NA TRBJ1-2 TRBV18 CASSPTGTRAGGYTF TGTGCCAGCTCACCAACTGGTACGAGGGCAGGTGGCTACACCTTC
NA 16 NA TRBJ2-6 TRBV28 CASSLEWGAGANVLTF TGTGCCAGCAGTTTAGAGTGGGGAGCGGGGGCCAACGTCCTGACTTTC
NA 13 NA TRBJ2-5 TRBV7-2 CASSPVFQETQYF TGTGCCAGCAGCCCCGTTTTCCAAGAGACCCAGTACTTC
NA 13 TRBD1 TRBJ2-1 TRBV29-1 CSVPGQGLNEQFF TGCAGCGTTCCGGGACAGGGGCTCAATGAGCAGTTCTTC
NA 14 NA TRBJ2-7 TRBV4-1 CASSPLLGSYEQYF TGCGCCAGCAGCCCCCTACTAGGGTCCTACGAGCAGTACTTC
NA 15 TRBD1 TRBJ1-6 TRBV6-5 CASRPTGVGSSPLHF TGTGCCAGCAGACCGACAGGGGTGGGAAGTTCACCCCTCCACTTT
NA 16 TRBD2 TRBJ2-1 TRBV7-2 CASTFPRGGAYNEQFF TGTGCCAGCACCTTCCCACGGGGGGGGGCCTACAATGAGCAGTTCTTC
NA 16 TRBD2 TRBJ2-5 TRBV11-2 CASCRGGTSLGETQYF TGTGCCAGCTGCCGGGGCGGGACTAGCTTGGGAGAGACCCAGTACTTC
NA 12 NA TRBJ2-3 TRBV6-5 CASRRNWDTQYF TGTGCCAGCAGGCGTAACTGGGATACGCAGTATTTT
NA 16 TRBD2 TRBJ2-1 TRBV11-2 CASSRTSGSSYNEQFF TGTGCCAGCAGCCGTACTAGCGGGAGCTCCTACAATGAGCAGTTCTTC
NA 14 TRBD1 TRBJ1-2 TRBV19 CATRGGAPNYGYTF TGTGCCACCCGAGGGGGCGCTCCTAACTATGGCTACACCTTC
NA 17 NA TRBJ2-5 TRBV5-1 CASSWGPLEVDKETQYF TGCGCCAGCAGCTGGGGGCCTTTGGAGGTCGATAAAGAGACCCAGTACTTC
NA 14 TRBD2 TRBJ2-7 TRBV27 CASRRLAGNYEQYF TGTGCCAGCCGCCGACTAGCGGGAAACTACGAGCAGTACTTC
NA 15 TRBD2 TRBJ2-1 TRBV30 CAWSEGLAGVDEQFF TGTGCCTGGAGTGAGGGACTAGCGGGAGTGGATGAGCAGTTCTTC
NA 12 TRBD1 TRBJ1-2 TRBV28 CASGTGGGGYTF TGTGCCAGCGGAACAGGGGGCGGGGGCTACACCTTC